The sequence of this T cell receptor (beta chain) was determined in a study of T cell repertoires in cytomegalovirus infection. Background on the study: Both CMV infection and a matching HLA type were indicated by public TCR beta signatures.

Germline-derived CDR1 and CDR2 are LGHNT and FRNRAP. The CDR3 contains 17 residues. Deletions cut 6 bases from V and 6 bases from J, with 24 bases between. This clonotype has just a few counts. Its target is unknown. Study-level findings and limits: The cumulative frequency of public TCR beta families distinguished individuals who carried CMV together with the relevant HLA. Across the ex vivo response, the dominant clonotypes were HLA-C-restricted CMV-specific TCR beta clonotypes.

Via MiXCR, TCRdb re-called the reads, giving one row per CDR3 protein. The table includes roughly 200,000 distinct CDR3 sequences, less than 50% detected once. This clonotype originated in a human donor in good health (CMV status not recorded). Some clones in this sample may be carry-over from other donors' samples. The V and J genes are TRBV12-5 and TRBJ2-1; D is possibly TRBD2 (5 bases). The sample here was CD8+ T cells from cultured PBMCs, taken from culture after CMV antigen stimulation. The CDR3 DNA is TGTGCTAGTGGCCCCCCCGGGGAAAGGAGGCTAAGCAATGAGCAGTTCTTC. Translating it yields CASGPPGERRLSNEQFF.